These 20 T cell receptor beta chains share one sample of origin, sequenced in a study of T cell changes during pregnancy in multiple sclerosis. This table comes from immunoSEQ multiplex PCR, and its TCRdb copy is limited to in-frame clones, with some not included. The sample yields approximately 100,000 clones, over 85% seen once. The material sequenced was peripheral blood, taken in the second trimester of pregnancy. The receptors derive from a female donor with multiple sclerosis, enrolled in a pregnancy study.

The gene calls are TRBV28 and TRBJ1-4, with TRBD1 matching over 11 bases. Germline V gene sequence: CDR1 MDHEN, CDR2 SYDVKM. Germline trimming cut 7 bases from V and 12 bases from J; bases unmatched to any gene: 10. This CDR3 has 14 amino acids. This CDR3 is CASKIGQGAGELFF. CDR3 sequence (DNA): TGTGCCAGCAAGATCGGACAGGGGGCTGGGGAACTGTTTTTT. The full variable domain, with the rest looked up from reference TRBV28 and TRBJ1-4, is DVKVTQSSRYLVKRTGEKVFLECVQDMDHENMFWYRQDPGLGLRLIYFSYDVKMKEKGDIPEGYSVSREKKERFSLILESASTNQTSMYLCASKIGQGAGELFFGSGTQLSVL.

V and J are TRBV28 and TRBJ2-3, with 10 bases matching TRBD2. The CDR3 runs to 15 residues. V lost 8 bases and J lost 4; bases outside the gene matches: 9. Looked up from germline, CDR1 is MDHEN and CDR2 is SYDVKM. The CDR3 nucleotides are TGTGCCAGCGCCACTCTAGCGGGAGAAGCAGATACGCAGTATTTT. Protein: CASATLAGEADTQYF.

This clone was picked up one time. CDR3: CASSAGLAGVRDTQYF. CDR3 bases: TGTGCCAGCAGCGCCGGACTAGCGGGAGTCAGAGATACGCAGTATTTT. The rearrangement uses TRBV9 and TRBJ2-3, with 13 bases lining up with TRBD2. The CDR3 sequence is 16 residues long. Germline V gene lookup returns CDR1 SGDLS and CDR2 YYNGEE. The V and J ends lost 3 bases and 5 bases, in that order; junction bases with no gene match: 6.

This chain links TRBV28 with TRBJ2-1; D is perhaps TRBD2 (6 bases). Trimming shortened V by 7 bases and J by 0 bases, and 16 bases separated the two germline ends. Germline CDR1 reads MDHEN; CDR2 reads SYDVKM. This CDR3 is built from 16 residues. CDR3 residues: CASTLRPGSSYNEQFF. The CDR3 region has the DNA TGTGCCAGCACCCTGCGCCCCGGGAGCTCCTACAATGAGCAGTTCTTC. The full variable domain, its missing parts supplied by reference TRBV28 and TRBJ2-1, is DVKVTQSSRYLVKRTGEKVFLECVQDMDHENMFWYRQDPGLGLRLIYFSYDVKMKEKGDIPEGYSVSREKKERFSLILESASTNQTSMYLCASTLRPGSSYNEQFFGPGTRLTVL.

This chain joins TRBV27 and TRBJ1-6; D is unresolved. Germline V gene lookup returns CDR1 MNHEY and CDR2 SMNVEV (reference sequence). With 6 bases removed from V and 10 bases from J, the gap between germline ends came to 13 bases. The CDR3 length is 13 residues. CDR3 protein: CASSLGRSSPLHF. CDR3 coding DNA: TGTGCCAGCAGCCTAGGGAGGTCCTCACCCCTCCACTTT.

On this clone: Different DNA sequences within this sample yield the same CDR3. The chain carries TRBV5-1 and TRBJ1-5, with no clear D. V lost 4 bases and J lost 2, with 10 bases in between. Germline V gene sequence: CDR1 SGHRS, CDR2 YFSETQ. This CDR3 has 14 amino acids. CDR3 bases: TGCGCCAGCAGCCCCAGTAGCGGCAATCAGCCCCAGCATTTT. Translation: CASSPSSGNQPQHF.

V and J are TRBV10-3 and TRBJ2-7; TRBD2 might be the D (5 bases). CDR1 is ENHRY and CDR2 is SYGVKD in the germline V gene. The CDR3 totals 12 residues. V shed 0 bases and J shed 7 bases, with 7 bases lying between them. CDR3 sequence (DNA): TGTGCCATCAGTGAGTCGGACTTTGAGCAGTACTTC. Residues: CAISESDFEQYF.

The CDR3 reads CASSEARWGQAPVVTQYF. The CDR3 nucleotides read TGTGCCAGCAGTGAAGCGCGATGGGGACAGGCGCCCGTCGTGACCCAGTACTTC. The chain links TRBV6-1 to TRBJ2-5; TRBD1 agrees at 8 bases. V was pared by 0 bases and J by 7 bases, with 16 bases of the junction left unmatched. The CDR3 has 18 residues. Germline V gene data show CDR1 as MNHNS and CDR2 as SASEGT.

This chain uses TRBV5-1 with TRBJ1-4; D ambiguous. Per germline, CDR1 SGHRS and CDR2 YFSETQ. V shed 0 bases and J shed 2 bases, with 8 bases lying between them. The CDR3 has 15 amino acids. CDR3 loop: CASSLGGGTNEKLFF. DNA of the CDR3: TGCGCCAGCAGCTTGGGAGGAGGGACTAATGAAAAACTGTTTTTT. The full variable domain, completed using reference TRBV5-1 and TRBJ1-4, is KAGVTQTPRYLIKTRGQQVTLSCSPISGHRSVSWYQQTPGQGLQFLFEYFSETQRNKGNFPGRFSGRQFSNSRSEMNVSTLELGDSALYLCASSLGGGTNEKLFFGSGTQLSVL.

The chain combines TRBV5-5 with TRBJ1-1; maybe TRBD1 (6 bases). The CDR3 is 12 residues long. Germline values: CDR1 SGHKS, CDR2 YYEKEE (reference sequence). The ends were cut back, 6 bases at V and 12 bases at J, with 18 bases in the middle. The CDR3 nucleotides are TGTGCCAGCATCCACGAGGGGGGGCCTACTTTCTTT. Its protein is CASIHEGGPTFF.

In nucleotides, the CDR3 is TGTGCCAGCAGTTCGGCCAGGGGGGATAGCAATCAGCCCCAGCATTTT. Its translation is CASSSARGDSNQPQHF. The chain couples TRBV6-5 to TRBJ1-5, with 7 bases identical to TRBD1. CDR3 length equals 16 residues. The junction had 6 bases not matched to a gene; V was cut back by 4 bases and J by 0 bases. CDR1 and CDR2 from the germline V gene are MNHEY and SVGAGI.

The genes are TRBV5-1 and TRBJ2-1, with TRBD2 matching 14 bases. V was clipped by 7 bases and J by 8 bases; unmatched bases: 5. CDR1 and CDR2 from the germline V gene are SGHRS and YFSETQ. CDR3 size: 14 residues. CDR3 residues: CASSGLAGGDEQFF. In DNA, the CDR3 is TGCGCCAGCTCAGGACTAGCGGGGGGCGATGAGCAGTTCTTC.

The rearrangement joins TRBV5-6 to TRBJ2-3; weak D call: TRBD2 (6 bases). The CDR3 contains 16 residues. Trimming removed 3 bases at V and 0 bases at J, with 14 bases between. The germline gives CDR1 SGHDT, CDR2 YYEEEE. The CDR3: CASSSLATASTDTQYF. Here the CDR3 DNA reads TGTGCCAGCAGCTCCCTAGCGACAGCTAGCACAGATACGCAGTATTTT. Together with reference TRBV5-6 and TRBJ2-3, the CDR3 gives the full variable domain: DAGVTQSPTHLIKTRGQQVTLRCSPKSGHDTVSWYQQALGQGPQFIFQYYEEEERQRGNFPDRFSGHQFPNYSSELNVNALLLGDSALYLCASSSLATASTDTQYFGPGTRLTVL.

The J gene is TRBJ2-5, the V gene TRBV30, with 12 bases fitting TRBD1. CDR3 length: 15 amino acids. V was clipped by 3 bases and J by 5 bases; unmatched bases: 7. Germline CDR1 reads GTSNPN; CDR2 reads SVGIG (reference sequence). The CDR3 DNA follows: TGTGCCTGGAGGGGGGACAGGGGGCTCTACGAGACCCAGTACTTC. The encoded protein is CAWRGDRGLYETQYF.

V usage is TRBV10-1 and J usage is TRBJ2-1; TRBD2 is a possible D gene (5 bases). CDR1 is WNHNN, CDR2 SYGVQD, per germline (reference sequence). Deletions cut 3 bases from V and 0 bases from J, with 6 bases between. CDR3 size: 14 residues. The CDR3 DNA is TGCGCCAGCAGTGAAACTAGCTCCTACAATGAGCAGTTCTTC. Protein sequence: CASSETSSYNEQFF.

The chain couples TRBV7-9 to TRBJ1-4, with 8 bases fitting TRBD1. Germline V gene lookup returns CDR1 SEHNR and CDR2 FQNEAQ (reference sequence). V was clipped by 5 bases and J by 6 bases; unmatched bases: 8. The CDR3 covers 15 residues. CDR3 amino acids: CASSATTGAHEKLFF. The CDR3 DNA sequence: TGTGCCAGCAGCGCAACGACAGGGGCTCATGAAAAACTGTTTTTT.

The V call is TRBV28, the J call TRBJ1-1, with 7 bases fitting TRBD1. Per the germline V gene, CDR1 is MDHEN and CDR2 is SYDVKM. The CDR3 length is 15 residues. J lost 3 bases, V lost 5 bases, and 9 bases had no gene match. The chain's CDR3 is CASSPIDRAHTEAFF. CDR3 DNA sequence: TGTGCCAGCAGTCCCATTGACAGGGCACACACTGAAGCTTTCTTT.

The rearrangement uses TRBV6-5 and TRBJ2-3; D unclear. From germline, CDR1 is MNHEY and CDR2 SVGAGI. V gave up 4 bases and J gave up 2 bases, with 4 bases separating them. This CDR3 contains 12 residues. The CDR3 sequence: CASSSITDTQYF. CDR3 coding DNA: TGTGCCAGCAGTTCCATCACAGATACGCAGTATTTT.

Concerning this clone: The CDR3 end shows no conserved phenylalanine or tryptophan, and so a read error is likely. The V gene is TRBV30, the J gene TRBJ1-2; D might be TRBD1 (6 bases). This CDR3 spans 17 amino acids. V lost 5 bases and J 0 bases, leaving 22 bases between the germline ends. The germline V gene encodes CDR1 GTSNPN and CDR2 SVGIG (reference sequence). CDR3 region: CAWHAGGGGRPNYGYTL. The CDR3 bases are TGTGCCTGGCACGCGGGAGGCGGGGGCCGACCTAACTATGGCTACACCCTC.

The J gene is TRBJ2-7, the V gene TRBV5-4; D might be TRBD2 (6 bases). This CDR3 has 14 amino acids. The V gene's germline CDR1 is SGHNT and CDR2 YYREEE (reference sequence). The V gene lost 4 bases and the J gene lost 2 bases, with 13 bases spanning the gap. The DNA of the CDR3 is TGTGCCAGCAGCGCGGGACGGTCGCCCTACGAGCAGTACTTC. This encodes CASSAGRSPYEQYF. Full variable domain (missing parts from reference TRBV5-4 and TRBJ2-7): ETGVTQSPTHLIKTRGQQVTLRCSSQSGHNTVSWYQQALGQGPQFIFQYYREEENGRGNFPPRFSGLQFPNYSSELNVNALELDDSALYLCASSAGRSPYEQYFGPGTRLTVT.